These 27 T cell receptor beta chains were sequenced from one sample in a study of blood T cells in healthy people across ages. Then a second PCR, running about 6 to 12 cycles, was carried out with a sample-barcoded 5' primer and a J-beta primer mix. TCRdb analysed the 5' RACE reads with MiXCR anew, one entry per CDR3 protein. Seen here are more than 500,000 distinct CDR3 sequences, roughly 29% observed once, and the top ten hold roughly 18%. Material for sequencing was blood. The receptors were sampled from a woman aged 70-85 years in good health.

V and J are TRBV28 and TRBJ1-5; 7 bases align to TRBD1. Germline V lookup: CDR1 MDHEN, CDR2 SYDVKM. The CDR3 runs to 16 residues. Losses at the gene ends were 6 bases for V and 7 bases for J; bases not matched to a gene: 15. The DNA of the CDR3 is TGTGCCAGCAGCCCACAACGGGCGGGACAGAGGCAGCCCCAGCATTTT. Translation: CASSPQRAGQRQPQHF. Drawing the rest from reference TRBV28 and TRBJ1-5, the complete variable domain is DVKVTQSSRYLVKRTGEKVFLECVQDMDHENMFWYRQDPGLGLRLIYFSYDVKMKEKGDIPEGYSVSREKKERFSLILESASTNQTSMYLCASSPQRAGQRQPQHFGDGTRLSIL.

This sequence joins TRBV7-2 and TRBJ2-7; TRBD1 or TRBD2 may be the D gene (5 bases each). The CDR3 has 14 amino acids. Germline V lookup: CDR1 SGHTA, CDR2 FQGNSA. Deletions cut 1 base from V and 6 bases from J, with 13 bases between. The CDR3 coding sequence is TGTGCCAGCAGCTTAGTAGGACATGGGAGCGAGCAGTACTTC. Translated, it gives CASSLVGHGSEQYF.

V and J are TRBV7-9 and TRBJ2-5; a possible D gene is TRBD1 (5 bases). The CDR3 covers 14 residues. Germline V gene lookup returns CDR1 SEHNR and CDR2 FQNEAQ (reference sequence). Trimming left V 5 bases short and J 2 bases short, with 12 bases between. CDR3 DNA: TGTGCCAGCAGCCAGGACATGCGGCAAGAGACCCAGTACTTC. Amino acid sequence: CASSQDMRQETQYF.

This clonotype came up a few times. The chain uses TRBV18 and TRBJ1-1; perhaps TRBD1 as D (6 bases). V lost 3 bases, J lost 1 base, and 9 bases lay in between. The CDR3 covers 14 residues. The germline gives CDR1 KGHSH, CDR2 LQKENI. The CDR3 here is CASSPRQENTEAFF. CDR3 DNA: TGTGCCAGCTCACCCAGACAGGAGAACACTGAAGCTTTCTTT.

The chain is built from TRBV7-2 and TRBJ2-1; TRBD1 is a possible D gene (6 bases). Trimming shortened V by 6 bases and J by 6 bases, and 21 bases separated the two germline ends. Germline V gives CDR1 SGHTA, CDR2 FQGNSA. The CDR3 is made up of 16 amino acids. CDR3 nucleotides: TGTGCCAGCAGGGACCTGTATAGGACAGCCGCCAATGAGCAGTTCTTC. This sequence encodes CASRDLYRTAANEQFF. The variable domain in full, with the rest retrieved from reference TRBV7-2 and TRBJ2-1, is GAGVSQSPSNKVTEKGKDVELRCDPISGHTALYWYRQSLGQGLEFLIYFQGNSAPDKSGLPSDRFSAERTGGSVSTLTIQRTQQEDSAVYLCASRDLYRTAANEQFFGPGTRLTVL.

This clonotype was seen a handful of times. The chain is built from TRBV4-2 and TRBJ2-5; D is unclear. The ends were cut back, 0 bases at V and 9 bases at J, with 11 bases in the middle. Germline-derived CDR1 and CDR2 are LGHNA and YNFKEQ. The CDR3 runs to 13 residues. The DNA for the CDR3 is TGTGCCAGCAGCCAAGACCCTCGAAGGGCCCAGTACTTC. Translation gives CASSQDPRRAQYF.

This clonotype was detected only a few times. The chain uses TRBV6-5 and TRBJ2-1; a weak D match, TRBD2 (5 bases). The CDR3 consists of 15 residues. Deletions cut 5 bases from V and 5 bases from J, with 16 bases between. Germline lookup yields CDR1 MNHEY and CDR2 SVGAGI. The CDR3 is CASSPWGAANNEQFF. In nucleotides, the CDR3 is TGTGCCAGCAGTCCCTGGGGAGCGGCCAACAATGAGCAGTTCTTC.

The rearrangement joins TRBV20-1 to TRBJ1-1; possible D gene TRBD1, 5 bases. V was trimmed by 6 bases and J by 5 bases, leaving 19 bases between them. CDR3 size: 14 residues. The germline V gene encodes CDR1 DFQATT and CDR2 SNEGSKA (reference sequence). The DNA of the CDR3 is TGCAGTGCCCTGGTGGGCGGGGGAGGAACTGAAGCTTTCTTT. Translated, it gives CSALVGGGGTEAFF.

The gene calls are TRBV20-1 and TRBJ2-3; tentatively, D is TRBD2 (5 bases). V lost 6 bases and J 8 bases, leaving 12 bases between the germline ends. CDR3 size: 11 residues. The germline V gene has CDR1 DFQATT and CDR2 SNEGSKA (reference sequence). The CDR3 loop reads CSAGLAITQYF. CDR3 coding DNA: TGCAGTGCCGGACTGGCGATTACGCAGTATTTT.

The CDR3 reads CASSLLPGAEAFF. The CDR3 DNA is TGCGCCAGCAGCTTGTTGCCGGGGGCTGAAGCTTTCTTT. The rearrangement uses TRBV5-1 and TRBJ1-1, with D possibly matching TRBD1 (5 bases). The CDR3 is made up of 13 amino acids. CDR1 and CDR2 from the germline V gene are SGHRS and YFSETQ. V lost 1 base and J 6 bases, leaving 10 bases between the germline ends.

This clonotype was detected only a few times. The rearrangement uses TRBV20-1 and TRBJ1-2; the D gene is possibly TRBD1 (6 bases). CDR1 is DFQATT and CDR2 is SNEGSKA in the germline V gene (reference sequence). The CDR3 runs to 14 residues. Trimming removed 3 bases from V and 4 bases from J, with 15 bases in between. In DNA form, the CDR3 reads TGCAGTGCTAGGGATCCGCGAGGGGGCTATGGCTACACCTTC. Its translation: CSARDPRGGYGYTF.

This clonotype occurred a few times. V is TRBV20-1 and J is TRBJ2-5, with D hard to call. With the DNA end fitting TRBJ2-1 better, the J assignment may be wrong. The germline gives CDR1 DFQATT, CDR2 SNEGSKA (reference sequence). The CDR3 consists of 14 residues. DNA for the CDR3: TGCAGTGCTACCTTCAGGCTATCCTACAATGAGCAGTTCTTC. This codes for CSATFRLSYNEQFF.

J is TRBJ1-5 and V is TRBV12-3 or TRBV12-4, with TRBD1 matching 9 bases. J gave up 6 bases and V 7 bases, and 7 bases lay outside the gene matches. This CDR3 spans 14 amino acids. This chain's CDR3 is CASTGTGPGQPQHF. For the CDR3, the DNA is TGTGCCAGCACCGGGACAGGGCCCGGTCAGCCCCAGCATTTT.

The V and J genes are TRBV5-1 and TRBJ2-2; 12 positions match TRBD2. Germline V CDR1 and CDR2: SGHRS, YFSETQ. Unmatched junction bases numbered 5, after V lost 5 bases and J lost 3 bases. The CDR3 length is 16 residues. The CDR3 reads CASSGTSGFYTGELFF. In DNA form, the CDR3 reads TGCGCCAGCAGTGGGACTAGCGGGTTTTACACCGGGGAGCTGTTTTTT. Supplemented by reference TRBV5-1 and TRBJ2-2, the full variable domain reads KAGVTQTPRYLIKTRGQQVTLSCSPISGHRSVSWYQQTPGQGLQFLFEYFSETQRNKGNFPGRFSGRQFSNSRSEMNVSTLELGDSALYLCASSGTSGFYTGELFFGEGSRLTVL.

The chain combines TRBV29-1 with TRBJ2-5; 9 positions match TRBD2. After removal of 3 bases from V and 2 bases from J, the junction contained 4 bases not matched to a gene. Germline CDR1 SQVTM, CDR2 ANQGSEA. The CDR3 is 14 residues long. The CDR3 sequence is CSVDAGGRQETQYF. CDR3 nucleotide sequence: TGCAGCGTTGACGCGGGGGGGAGACAAGAGACCCAGTACTTC.

There are many counts of this clonotype. This sequence joins TRBV20-1 and TRBJ2-4; the D gene is possibly TRBD2 (6 bases). Trimming took 6 bases from V and 1 from J, leaving 10 bases between them. This CDR3 is built from 13 residues. Looked up from germline, CDR1 is DFQATT and CDR2 is SNEGSKA (reference sequence). The CDR3 reads CSAFGSAKNIQYF. The CDR3 bases are TGCAGTGCGTTCGGGAGCGCCAAAAACATTCAGTACTTC.

The sample holds a few counts of this clonotype. The chain's CDR3 is CASTRGGQETQYF. CDR3 nucleotides: TGTGCCAGCACCAGGGGGGGGCAAGAGACCCAGTACTTC. The genes are TRBV12-3 or TRBV12-4 and TRBJ2-5; D may match TRBD1 or TRBD2 (7 bases each). V lost 7 bases and J 2 bases, leaving 11 bases between the germline ends. This CDR3 spans 13 amino acids.

This clonotype has a handful of counts. The rearrangement uses TRBV7-2 and TRBJ2-5; unclear D gene. From germline, CDR1 is SGHTA and CDR2 FQGNSA. The CDR3 sequence is 11 residues long. The V and J ends lost 6 bases and 7 bases respectively, with 9 bases between them. In DNA form, the CDR3 reads TGTGCCAGCAGTGATCGAGGGACCCAGTACTTC. Protein sequence: CASSDRGTQYF.

The genes are TRBV12-3 or TRBV12-4 and TRBJ2-1, with 8 bases that match TRBD2. Gene TRBJ2-5 matches the end of the DNA better, so the J call may be wrong. The CDR3 runs 15 residues. The CDR3 DNA reads as TGTGCCAGCACTCAATCCCCGGGGGGGGAAGGGACCCAGTACTTC. This gives the protein CASTQSPGGEGTQYF.

This clonotype was counted only a few times. The gene calls are TRBV2 and TRBJ1-5; TRBD1 matches at 7 bases. Germline assignment: CDR1 SNHLY and CDR2 FYNNEI. CDR3 length: 13 amino acids. V lost 8 bases to trimming and J lost 1 base; unmatched junction nucleotides: 2. DNA of the CDR3: TGTGCCAGCGTGGGACAGAGCAATCAGCCCCAGCATTTT. Its translation is CASVGQSNQPQHF.

This rearrangement joins TRBV7-2 to TRBJ1-4; D is unclear. Trimming took off 6 bases at V and 0 bases at J, with 11 bases between the two ends. Germline CDR1 SGHTA, CDR2 FQGNSA. CDR3 length: 15 amino acids. CDR3 nucleotide sequence: TGTGCCAGCAGTGCGCAGTTTTCAACTAATGAAAAACTGTTTTTT. Encoded protein: CASSAQFSTNEKLFF.

This clonotype was seen a handful of times. The rearrangement uses TRBV27 and TRBJ2-7; 8 positions agree with TRBD1. Germline V gene sequence: CDR1 MNHEY, CDR2 SMNVEV (reference sequence). Germline trimming cut 5 bases from V and 9 bases from J; bases unmatched to any gene: 15. This CDR3 has 15 amino acids. CDR3: CASSPHPGQAIRQYF. CDR3 nucleotides: TGTGCCAGCAGTCCCCACCCGGGACAGGCCATCCGGCAGTACTTC.

V is TRBV5-5 and J is TRBJ2-5, with a possible D match to TRBD1 (5 bases). CDR1 and CDR2 (germline): SGHKS, YYEKEE (reference sequence). The CDR3 loop spans 13 amino acids. Trimming removed 8 bases at V and 1 base at J, with 12 bases between. The CDR3 is CASWTPSQETQYF. DNA for the CDR3: TGTGCCAGTTGGACACCGTCCCAAGAGACCCAGTACTTC.

This clonotype appeared once. The chain joins TRBV7-2 to TRBJ2-2, with TRBD1 identical over 8 bases. The J segment lost 3 bases and the V segment lost 5 bases, leaving 11 bases of the junction unmatched. Germline CDR1 is SGHTA and CDR2 is FQGNSA. The CDR3 contains 17 residues. The CDR3 DNA sequence: TGTGCCAGCAGCCAGAGACCAGGGGGCTGGGACACCGGGGAGCTGTTTTTT. It is translated as CASSQRPGGWDTGELFF.

The rearrangement joins TRBV11-1 to TRBJ2-2, with D perhaps TRBD2 (6 bases). V was clipped by 5 bases and J by 3 bases, with 13 bases between them. Germline CDR1 SGHAT, CDR2 FQDESV (reference sequence). The CDR3 contains 15 residues. The CDR3 here is CASSPFPGDTGELFF. In nucleotides, the CDR3 is TGTGCCAGCAGCCCCTTCCCGGGGGACACCGGGGAGCTGTTTTTT.

The V and J genes are TRBV29-1 and TRBJ2-1; D unclear. This CDR3 comprises 11 residues. The germline V gene has CDR1 SQVTM and CDR2 ANQGSEA. V lost 5 bases, J lost 4 bases, and 6 bases lay in between. The CDR3 sequence: CSVLLYNEQFF. The CDR3 nucleotides are TGCAGCGTTCTACTTTACAATGAGCAGTTCTTC.

This clonotype was seen a few times. The genes are TRBV14 and TRBJ1-2; D remains ambiguous. With 1 base removed from V and 2 bases from J, the gap between germline ends came to 8 bases. CDR1 SGHDN and CDR2 FVKESK come from the germline V gene. The CDR3 spans 14 residues. CDR3 in DNA: TGTGCCAGCAGCCAAGGCAGGTCCAACTATGGCTACACCTTC. Protein: CASSQGRSNYGYTF.